This T cell receptor beta chain was sequenced during a study of T cells expressing NK-cell markers. Study results and limitations: Clones of NKG2C+ T cells that had expanded were of unclear HCMV specificity.

TCRdb reprocessed the 5' RACE reads, with one entry per CDR3 protein and no DNA. The sample's table shows about 150,000 distinct CDR3 sequences. As to this clonotype: Its antigen is not identified.

The V gene's germline CDR1 is SGHNT and CDR2 YYREEE (reference sequence). The CDR3 covers 12 residues. The TCR originated in a man aged 18 to 69 in good health. The chain joins TRBV5-4 to TRBJ2-7; there is no DNA to check the TCRdb D call of TRBD1. Input material: blood T cells: a sorted CD56 or NKG2C T cell subset, CD4+ or CD8+ T cells, or bulk PBMC T cells (not recorded which). The CDR3 here is CASSGQGKEQYF.